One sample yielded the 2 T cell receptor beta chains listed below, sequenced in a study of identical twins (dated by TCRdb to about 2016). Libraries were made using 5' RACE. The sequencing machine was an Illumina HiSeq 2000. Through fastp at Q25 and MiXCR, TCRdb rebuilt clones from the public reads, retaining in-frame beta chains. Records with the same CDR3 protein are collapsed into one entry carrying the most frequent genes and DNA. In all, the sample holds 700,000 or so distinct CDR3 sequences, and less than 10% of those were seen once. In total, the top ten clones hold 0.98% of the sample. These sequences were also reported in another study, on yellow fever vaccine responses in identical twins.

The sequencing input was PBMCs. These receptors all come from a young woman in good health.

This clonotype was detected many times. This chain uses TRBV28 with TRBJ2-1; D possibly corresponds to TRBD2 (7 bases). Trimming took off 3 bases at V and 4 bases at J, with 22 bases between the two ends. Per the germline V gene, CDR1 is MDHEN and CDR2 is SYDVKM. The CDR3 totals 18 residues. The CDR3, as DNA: TGTGCCAGCAGTTTTCGGGGGGCTAACCGGAACAAGTACAATGAGCAGTTCTTC. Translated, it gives CASSFRGANRNKYNEQFF. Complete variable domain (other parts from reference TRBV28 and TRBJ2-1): DVKVTQSSRYLVKRTGEKVFLECVQDMDHENMFWYRQDPGLGLRLIYFSYDVKMKEKGDIPEGYSVSREKKERFSLILESASTNQTSMYLCASSFRGANRNKYNEQFFGPGTRLTVL.

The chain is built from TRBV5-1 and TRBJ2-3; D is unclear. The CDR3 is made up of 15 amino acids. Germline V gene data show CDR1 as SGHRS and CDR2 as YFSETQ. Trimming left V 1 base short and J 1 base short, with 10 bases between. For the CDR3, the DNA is TGCGCCAGCAGCTTGTCTCCCGTTGGCACAGATACGCAGTATTTT. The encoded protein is CASSLSPVGTDTQYF.